Listed below are T cell receptor beta chains from one sample, sequenced in a study of graft-versus-host responses after intestinal transplantation. Clones were sequenced by immunoSEQ multiplex PCR, and TCRdb holds only the in-frame ones, with some missing. The sample holds around 9,000 clones; approximately 93% are singletons and the top ten take approximately 2.3%. The specimen was PBMCs, collected 11 days after intestinal transplantation. The source of these receptors is a human patient who received an intestinal transplant, so some T cells may come from the graft donor. Both conserved end residues are part of each CDR3. The D gene is left open where the match is weak. Only part of the rows carry a size: once, few, many, or a class if the clone is expanded.

d_call,clone_size,j_call,v_call,cdr3_aa,cdr3_nt
.,.,TRBJ1-1,TRBV19,CASIAPGSWGTEAFF,TGTGCCAGTATTGCCCCCGGGAGTTGGGGGACTGAAGCTTTCTTT
TRBD1,.,TRBJ1-4,TRBV5-6,CASSLVGTVNEKLFF,TGTGCCAGCAGCTTGGTGGGGACAGTAAATGAAAAACTGTTTTTT
.,.,TRBJ2-2,TRBV9,CASSVATLTHVGETGELFF,TGTGCCAGCAGCGTAGCTACTTTAACTCACGTAGGGGAAACCGGGGAGCTGTTTTTT
.,.,TRBJ2-7,TRBV29-1,CSVEDPSSYEQYF,TGCAGCGTTGAAGATCCTAGCTCCTACGAGCAGTACTTC
TRBD2,.,TRBJ2-2,TRBV7-9,CASSSLLAGKNTGELFF,TGTGCCAGCAGCTCCCTACTAGCGGGGAAAAACACCGGGGAGCTGTTTTTT
TRBD2,.,TRBJ2-5,TRBV10-2,CASRGLEETQYF,TGCGCCAGCAGGGGACTAGAGGAGACCCAGTACTTC
TRBD2,.,TRBJ2-5,TRBV5-6,CASRTSGSGETQYF,TGTGCCAGCAGGACTAGCGGGAGCGGAGAGACCCAGTACTTC
.,.,TRBJ2-2,TRBV6-1,CASAQLYRAGELFF,TGTGCCAGCGCGCAGTTATACCGGGCCGGGGAGCTGTTTTTT
TRBD2,.,TRBJ2-3,TRBV2,CASSPTSGRVVDTQYF,TGTGCCAGCAGTCCGACTAGCGGGAGGGTGGTAGATACGCAGTATTTT
.,few,TRBJ2-7,TRBV6-1,CARIAGPLYEQYF,TGTGCCAGAATCGCGGGACCACTCTACGAGCAGTACTTC
.,.,TRBJ2-7,TRBV7-2,CASSLMAVSYEQYF,TGTGCCAGCAGCTTAATGGCAGTCTCCTACGAGCAGTACTTC
.,.,TRBJ2-5,TRBV4-1,CASSPIYSDLEETQYF,TGCGCCAGCAGCCCCATCTATAGCGATTTGGAAGAGACCCAGTACTTC
.,.,TRBJ1-1,TRBV11-2,CASSFGHLNTEAFF,TGTGCCAGCAGCTTCGGACATTTGAACACTGAAGCTTTCTTT
.,.,TRBJ1-1,TRBV6-5,CASSPRGGIEAFF,TGTGCCAGCAGTCCCCGAGGCGGGATCGAAGCTTTCTTT
TRBD1,.,TRBJ1-2,TRBV5-4,CASSTDRVTNYGYTF,TGTGCCAGCAGCACGGACAGGGTAACTAACTATGGCTACACCTTC
.,.,TRBJ2-2,TRBV15,CATSRDPGQTGELFF,TGTGCCACCAGCAGAGATCCAGGGCAAACCGGGGAGCTGTTTTTT
TRBD1,.,TRBJ2-5,TRBV4-2,CASSQQQGETQYF,TGTGCCAGCAGCCAGCAACAGGGGGAGACCCAGTACTTC
.,.,TRBJ2-7,TRBV4-1,CASSQLVTAYEQYF,TGCGCCAGCAGCCAATTAGTAACTGCCTACGAGCAGTACTTC
TRBD1,.,TRBJ1-2,TRBV29-1,CSVETGGANYGYTF,TGCAGCGTTGAAACAGGGGGCGCGAACTATGGCTACACCTTC
.,.,TRBJ1-5,TRBV19,CASSMSGLQPQHF,TGTGCCAGTAGTATGTCAGGGTTGCAGCCCCAGCATTTT
.,.,TRBJ1-1,TRBV5-4,CASSLGGDKLTEAFF,TGTGCCAGCAGCTTGGGGGGCGACAAACTTACTGAAGCTTTCTTT
.,.,TRBJ1-1,TRBV2,CASSPKGYSEAFF,TGTGCCAGCAGTCCCAAGGGGTACAGTGAAGCTTTCTTT
.,.,TRBJ2-5,TRBV28,CASSLYPQVETQYF,TGTGCCAGCAGTTTATATCCCCAGGTGGAGACCCAGTACTTC
.,.,TRBJ1-4,TRBV18,CASSNYGGNEKLFF,TGTGCCAGCTCAAATTACGGGGGAAATGAAAAACTGTTTTTT
TRBD1,.,TRBJ1-1,TRBV7-9,CASSYTPGQGITEAFF,TGTGCCAGCAGCTATACCCCCGGACAGGGGATCACTGAAGCTTTCTTT